The 5 T cell receptor beta chains reported below all come from one sample, sequenced in a study of blood T cell repertoires in COVID-19. TCRdb's table, derived via immunoSEQ multiplex PCR, lists solely in-frame clones and lacks some. The data contain over 200,000 clones, roughly 91% of them singletons. The sample taken for sequencing was PBMCs or T cells enriched from blood (not recorded which). These receptors all stem from a man aged 40-50 years who had recovered from COVID-19.

This chain links TRBV27 with TRBJ2-1; 9 bases align to TRBD2. V shed 6 bases and J 4 bases; nucleotides not matched to a gene: 7. Germline-derived CDR1 and CDR2 are MNHEY and SMNVEV (reference sequence). CDR3 length: 15 residues. The CDR3 sequence: CASSTTSGLYNEQFF. CDR3 bases: TGTGCCAGCAGCACAACTAGCGGGCTATACAATGAGCAGTTCTTC.

This rearrangement joins TRBV10-2 to TRBJ2-3; D is undetermined. Germline lookup yields CDR1 WSHSY and CDR2 SAAADI. The CDR3 totals 13 residues. V was trimmed by 8 bases and J by 3 bases, leaving 12 bases between them. DNA for the CDR3: TGCGCCAGCTCCTCAGTGAATACAGATACGCAGTATTTT. Protein product: CASSSVNTDTQYF.

The chain carries TRBV5-1 and TRBJ2-7; TRBD1 is a possible D gene (5 bases). Per germline, CDR1 SGHRS and CDR2 YFSETQ. This CDR3 region has 15 residues. V was pared by 0 bases and J by 3 bases, with 13 bases between. The CDR3 loop reads CASSLVRDSYYEQYF. The CDR3 DNA follows: TGCGCCAGCAGCTTGGTTAGAGACAGCTACTACGAGCAGTACTTC. The full variable domain, its missing parts supplied by reference TRBV5-1 and TRBJ2-7, is KAGVTQTPRYLIKTRGQQVTLSCSPISGHRSVSWYQQTPGQGLQFLFEYFSETQRNKGNFPGRFSGRQFSNSRSEMNVSTLELGDSALYLCASSLVRDSYYEQYFGPGTRLTVT.

The chain carries TRBV5-1 and TRBJ1-1; no reliable D call. CDR1 SGHRS and CDR2 YFSETQ come from the germline V gene. With 0 bases removed from V and 1 base from J, the gap between germline ends came to 7 bases. The CDR3 sequence is 14 residues long. The CDR3 bases are TGCGCCAGCAGCTTGGATGCCAGGAACACTGAAGCTTTCTTT. Translation: CASSLDARNTEAFF.

This clone has only a few counts. The genes are TRBV14 and TRBJ2-7; 10 nucleotides line up with TRBD2. Germline V gene lookup returns CDR1 SGHDN and CDR2 FVKESK. The CDR3 runs 17 residues. The V segment lost 0 bases and the J segment 5 bases; nucleotides outside the gene matches: 10. In DNA, the CDR3 is TGTGCCAGCAGCCAAGAAATAGCGGGGGGCCCCGGAGACGAGCAGTACTTC. Its protein is CASSQEIAGGPGDEQYF.